This entry concerns a single TCR beta chain. This clonotype turned up a few times. Its antigen is not yet known. No much larger clonotype is one base removed from it; base qualities were not supplied. Sequenced using an Illumina HiSeq 1500. Starting from the raw public reads, TCRdb applied fastp trimming at Q25, assembled clones with MiXCR and retained in-frame beta chains. Rows matching on CDR3 protein sequence are summarized as one entry with the most common DNA and genes. This sample is represented by some 400,000 distinct CDR3 sequences; 25% to 40% of them were singletons. The ten largest clones take up around 15% of the sample. The record originates from a study of T cell repertoires in cytomegalovirus infection (dated by TCRdb to between 2019 and 2020). Notes on the research overall: Because public TCR beta signatures pointed to carriage of CMV infection together with the matching HLA type, the HLA type of each donor mattered for the analysis. The study at large found these results: The ex vivo response was dominated by HLA-C-restricted CMV-specific TCR beta clonotypes, which also provided the single most frequent clonotype in two of eight donors. In both this cohort and an independent roughly 400-donor cohort, the cumulative frequency of public TCR beta family members distinguished carriers of CMV infection plus the relevant HLA type.

From its cysteine to its phenylalanine, the CDR3 spans 16 amino acids. Solely the CDR3 DNA is kept, with 48 bases framed from the first base. V and J are trimmed by 0 bases and 7 bases, and the gene matches miss 9 bases of the junction. CDR1 and CDR2, per the germline V gene, are SGHRS and YFSETQ. The chain is made from TRBV5-1 and TRBJ2-1, with 8 bases in between that match TRBD2. The receptor's source is a human donor in good health (CMV status not recorded). Some clones in this sample may be carry-over from other donors' samples. The specimen was PBMCs. The CDR3 protein sequence reads: CASSLGGAGARNEQFF. The nucleotide sequence is TGCGCCAGCAGCTTGGGAGGAGCGGGGGCTCGGAATGAGCAGTTCTTC.